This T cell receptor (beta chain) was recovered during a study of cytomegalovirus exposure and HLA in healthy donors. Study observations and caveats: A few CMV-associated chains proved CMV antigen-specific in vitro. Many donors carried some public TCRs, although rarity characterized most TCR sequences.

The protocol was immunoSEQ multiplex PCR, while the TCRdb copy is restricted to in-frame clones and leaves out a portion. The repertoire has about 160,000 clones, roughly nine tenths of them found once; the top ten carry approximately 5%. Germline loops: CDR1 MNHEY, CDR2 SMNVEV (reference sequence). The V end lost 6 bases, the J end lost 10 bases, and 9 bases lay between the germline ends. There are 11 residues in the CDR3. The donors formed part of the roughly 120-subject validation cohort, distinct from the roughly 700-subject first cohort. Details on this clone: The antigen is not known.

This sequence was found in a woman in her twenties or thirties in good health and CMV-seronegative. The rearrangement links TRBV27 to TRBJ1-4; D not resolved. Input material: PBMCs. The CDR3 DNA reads TGTGCCAGCAGCTCCCAAGGAAAACTGTTTTTT. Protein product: CASSSQGKLFF.